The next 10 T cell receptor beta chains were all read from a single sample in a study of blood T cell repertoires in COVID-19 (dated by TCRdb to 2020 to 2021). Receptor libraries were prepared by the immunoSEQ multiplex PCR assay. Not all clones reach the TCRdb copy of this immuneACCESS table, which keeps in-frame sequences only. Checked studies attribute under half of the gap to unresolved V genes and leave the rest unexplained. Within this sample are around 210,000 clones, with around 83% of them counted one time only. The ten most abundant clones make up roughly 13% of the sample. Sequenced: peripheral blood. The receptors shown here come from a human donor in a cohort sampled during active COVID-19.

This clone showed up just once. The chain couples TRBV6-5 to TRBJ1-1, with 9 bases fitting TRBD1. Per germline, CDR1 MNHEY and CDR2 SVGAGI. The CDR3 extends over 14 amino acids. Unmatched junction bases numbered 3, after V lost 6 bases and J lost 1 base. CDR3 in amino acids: CASSLDRGNTEAFF. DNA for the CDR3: TGTGCCAGCAGCCTGGACAGGGGGAACACTGAAGCTTTCTTT.

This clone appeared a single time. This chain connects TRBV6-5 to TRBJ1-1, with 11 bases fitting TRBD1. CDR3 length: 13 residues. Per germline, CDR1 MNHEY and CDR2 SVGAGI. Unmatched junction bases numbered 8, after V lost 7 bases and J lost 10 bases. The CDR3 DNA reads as TGTGCCAGCATTAGGACAGGGGGCGGGAGAGCTTTCTTT. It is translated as CASIRTGGGRAFF.

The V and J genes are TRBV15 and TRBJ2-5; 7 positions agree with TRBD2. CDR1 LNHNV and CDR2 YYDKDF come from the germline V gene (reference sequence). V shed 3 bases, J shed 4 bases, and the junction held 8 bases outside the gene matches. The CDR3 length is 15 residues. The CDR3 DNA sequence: TGTGCCACCAGCAGCCTAGGACTAGTAAGAGAGACCCAGTACTTC. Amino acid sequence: CATSSLGLVRETQYF.

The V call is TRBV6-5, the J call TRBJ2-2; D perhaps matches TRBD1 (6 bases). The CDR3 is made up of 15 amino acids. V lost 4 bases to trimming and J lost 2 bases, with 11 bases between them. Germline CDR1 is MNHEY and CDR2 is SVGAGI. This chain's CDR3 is CASSFGTSNTGELFF. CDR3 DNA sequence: TGTGCCAGCAGTTTTGGGACATCAAACACCGGGGAGCTGTTTTTT.

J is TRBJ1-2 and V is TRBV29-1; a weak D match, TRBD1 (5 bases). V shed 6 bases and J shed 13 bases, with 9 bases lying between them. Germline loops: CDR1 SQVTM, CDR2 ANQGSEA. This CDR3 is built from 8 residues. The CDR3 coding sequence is TGCAGCGTCCCCGGGGGCACCTTC. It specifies CSVPGGTF.

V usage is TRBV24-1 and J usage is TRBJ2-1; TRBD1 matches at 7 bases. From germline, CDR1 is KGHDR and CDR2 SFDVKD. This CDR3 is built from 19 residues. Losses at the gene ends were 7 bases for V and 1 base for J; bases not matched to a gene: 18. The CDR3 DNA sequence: TGTGCCACCAGCCACCCCGGGATTACGACAGGGACATCCTACAATGAGCAGTTCTTC. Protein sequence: CATSHPGITTGTSYNEQFF.

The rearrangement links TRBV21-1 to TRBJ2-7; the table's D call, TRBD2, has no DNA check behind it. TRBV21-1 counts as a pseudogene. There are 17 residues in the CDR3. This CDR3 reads CASSKVVAGLRSYEQYF. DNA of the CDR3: TGTGCCAGCAGCAAAGTGGTAGCGGGTCTCCGGTCCTACGAGCAGTACTTC.

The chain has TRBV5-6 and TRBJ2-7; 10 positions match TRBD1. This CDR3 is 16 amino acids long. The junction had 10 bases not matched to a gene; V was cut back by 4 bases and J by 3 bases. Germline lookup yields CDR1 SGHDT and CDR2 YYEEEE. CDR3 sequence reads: CASSRVGTGVYYEQYF. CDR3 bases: TGTGCCAGCAGCCGTGTTGGGACAGGGGTCTACTACGAGCAGTACTTC.

The CDR3: CASSLPAPWEYTEAFF. The CDR3, as DNA: TGTGCCAGCAGCCTTCCCGCCCCATGGGAGTACACTGAAGCTTTCTTT. The V gene is TRBV7-9, the J gene TRBJ1-1; D unclear. The V end was cut by 5 bases, the J end by 3 bases, with 19 bases between. Germline V gene data show CDR1 as SEHNR and CDR2 as FQNEAQ (reference sequence). The CDR3 consists of 16 residues.

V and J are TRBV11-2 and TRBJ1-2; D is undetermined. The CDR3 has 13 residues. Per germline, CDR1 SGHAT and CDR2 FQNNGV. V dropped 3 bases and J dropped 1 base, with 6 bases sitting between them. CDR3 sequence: CASSLGINYGYTF. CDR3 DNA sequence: TGTGCCAGCAGCTTGGGCATTAACTATGGCTACACCTTC.